This passage covers 20 T cell receptor beta chains from one sample sequenced in a study of blood T cells in healthy people across ages. A second PCR, run for about 6 to 12 cycles, used a sample-barcoded 5' primer plus a J-beta primer mix. TCRdb processed the 5' RACE reads anew with MiXCR; each CDR3 protein has one entry. In the table there are roughly 1.7 million distinct CDR3 sequences, 30% to 35% of which are singletons. Sequences were obtained from blood. The receptors were gathered from a woman in her 30s in good health.

The chain uses TRBV7-9 and TRBJ1-1; 11 positions agree with TRBD1. The CDR3 consists of 16 residues. V was clipped by 2 bases and J by 11 bases; unmatched bases: 13. Germline CDR1 and CDR2: SEHNR and FQNEAQ (reference sequence). CDR3 amino acids: CASSLKLGQGDGKAFF. DNA for the CDR3: TGTGCCAGCAGCTTAAAGTTGGGACAGGGGGACGGCAAGGCTTTCTTT.

This clonotype came up a few times. The chain has TRBV9 and TRBJ2-5; D gene unclear. Germline V gene data show CDR1 as SGDLS and CDR2 as YYNGEE. This CDR3 has 12 residues. Trimming took off 3 bases at V and 3 bases at J, with 6 bases between the two ends. The CDR3 nucleotides are TGTGCCAGCAGCGGAAACGAAGAGACCCAGTACTTC. It is translated as CASSGNEETQYF.

V gene TRBV6-2 or TRBV6-3 combines with J gene TRBJ2-7; 7 bases map to TRBD2. V lost 5 bases, J lost 12 bases, and 19 bases stayed unmatched. Germline V CDR1 and CDR2: MNHEY, SVGEGT. CDR3 length: 15 residues. This CDR3 is CASSQKLSGIATRYF. The CDR3, as DNA: TGTGCCAGCAGTCAAAAACTAAGCGGGATTGCCACAAGGTACTTC.

The gene calls are TRBV19 and TRBJ2-3; D is perhaps TRBD2 (6 bases). Trimming cost V 4 bases and J 4 bases, with 24 bases left between them. The CDR3 has 18 amino acids. CDR1 and CDR2 from the germline V gene are LNHDA and SQIVND (reference sequence). CDR3 nucleotide sequence: TGTGCCAGTAGTAATACGGAGGGAGCGTCCTCGGGATCAGATACGCAGTATTTT. Amino acid sequence: CASSNTEGASSGSDTQYF.

In regard to this clonotype: Possible read error: a much larger clone is one base away. V and J are TRBV29-1 and TRBJ2-7; D gene unclear. The V and J ends lost 2 bases and 7 bases respectively, with 3 bases between them. This CDR3 contains 9 residues. Per the germline V gene, CDR1 is SQVTM and CDR2 is ANQGSEA. DNA for the CDR3: TGCAGCGTTGAAAATGAGCAGTACTTC. This translates into CSVENEQYF.

The V gene is TRBV7-9, the J gene TRBJ1-2; 7 bases fit TRBD1. The germline CDR1 and CDR2 sequences are SEHNR and FQNEAQ (reference sequence). The CDR3 runs to 16 residues. V shed 5 bases and J 2 bases; nucleotides not matched to a gene: 11. CDR3 residues: CASSPRQGIRNYGYTF. The CDR3, as DNA: TGTGCCAGCAGCCCCCGACAGGGTATAAGGAACTATGGCTACACCTTC.

The CDR3 nucleotides read TGTGCCTGGAGTAGTCGGCGAAATTCACCCCTCCACTTT. Amino acid sequence: CAWSSRRNSPLHF. The rearrangement joins TRBV30 to TRBJ1-6; no clear D gene. The CDR3 runs 13 residues. Germline CDR1 is GTSNPN and CDR2 is SVGIG (reference sequence). V lost 2 bases and J lost 7, with 9 bases in between.

This rearrangement joins TRBV5-1 to TRBJ2-1, with no clear D. The CDR3 covers 13 residues. The germline CDR1 and CDR2 sequences are SGHRS and YFSETQ. Trimming stripped 0 bases from V and 8 bases from J, with 9 bases between. As DNA, the CDR3 is TGCGCCAGCAGCTTGGGACTTATCGATGAGCAGTTCTTC. Residues: CASSLGLIDEQFF.

This clonotype turned up a few times. The chain uses TRBV28 and TRBJ2-1; 11 bases fit TRBD2. The germline V gene has CDR1 MDHEN and CDR2 SYDVKM. This CDR3 region has 14 residues. Unmatched junction bases numbered 4, after V lost 4 bases and J lost 8 bases. CDR3 in amino acids: CASSSSGRLDEQFF. The CDR3, as DNA: TGTGCCAGCAGTTCTAGCGGGAGGTTGGATGAGCAGTTCTTC.

This clonotype was detected only once. The junction and the germline gene differ at one end; a read error may be behind it. The rearrangement joins TRBV5-5 to TRBJ1-2, with 7 bases lining up with TRBD1. Germline CDR1 SGHKS, CDR2 YYEKEE (reference sequence). The CDR3 runs 15 residues. The CDR3: CASSRTGENNYDYTF. CDR3 coding DNA: TGTGCCAGCAGCCGCACAGGGGAAAACAACTATGACTACACCTTC.

This clonotype has a handful of counts. The chain is built from TRBV5-5 and TRBJ2-1, with D possibly being TRBD1 (6 bases). V was cut by 0 bases and J by 2 bases, with 15 bases left in between. Germline lookup yields CDR1 SGHKS and CDR2 YYEKEE (reference sequence). The CDR3 sequence is 17 residues long. CDR3 DNA sequence: TGTGCCAGCAGCTTGGTAGGGGGTACAGGAGCCTACAATGAGCAGTTCTTC. The encoded protein is CASSLVGGTGAYNEQFF.

About this clonotype itself: A much larger clone differs from this one at a single base, so this may be a read error. The CDR3 end shows no conserved phenylalanine or tryptophan, and so a read error is likely. The chain combines TRBV29-1 with TRBJ2-5; perhaps TRBD2 as D (5 bases). Germline V gene sequence: CDR1 SQVTM, CDR2 ANQGSEA. This CDR3 comprises 12 residues. V lost 5 bases and J 6 bases, leaving 13 bases between the germline ends. The CDR3 nucleotides read TGCAGCGTTCGTCGGCTAGCACAGACCCAGTACTGC. Its protein is CSVRRLAQTQYC.

This chain uses TRBV15 with TRBJ1-6; TRBD1 matches at 9 bases. CDR1 LNHNV and CDR2 YYDKDF come from the germline V gene (reference sequence). CDR3 length: 15 amino acids. J lost 6 bases, V lost 5 bases, and 5 bases had no gene match. Here the CDR3 DNA reads TGTGCCACCAGCCCACAGGGGGCCGGTAATTCACCCCTCCACTTT. Its protein product is CATSPQGAGNSPLHF.

Ten or more counts support this clonotype. V gene TRBV12-3 or TRBV12-4 combines with J gene TRBJ2-3; the D is unclear. Trimming left V 6 bases short and J 5 bases short, with 15 bases between. This CDR3 contains 14 residues. This CDR3 reads CASRLRRHLDTQYF. The CDR3 nucleotides are TGTGCCAGCAGGCTTCGCCGGCATCTAGATACGCAGTATTTT.

The chain recombines TRBV6-1 with TRBJ2-3; no clear D gene. Germline CDR1 is MNHNS and CDR2 is SASEGT. The CDR3 is made up of 13 amino acids. Trimming took off 5 bases at V and 5 bases at J, with 11 bases between the two ends. In nucleotides, the CDR3 is TGTGCCAGCAGTCGAACACCCCAAGATACGCAGTATTTT. Amino acids: CASSRTPQDTQYF.

The chain uses TRBV3-1 and TRBJ2-5, with 10 nucleotides matching TRBD2. The V gene end was trimmed by 4 bases and the J gene end by 7 bases; junction bases not matched to a gene: 27. Germline V gene data show CDR1 as LGHDT and CDR2 as YNNKEL (reference sequence). The CDR3 length is 21 residues. DNA of the CDR3: TGTGCCAGCAGCCCGGACCCGGGGGCCGGACTAGCGGATATACGCCCAGGGACCCAGTACTTC. Its translation: CASSPDPGAGLADIRPGTQYF.

This clonotype was seen only a few times. The chain recombines TRBV4-1 with TRBJ1-2, with D possibly TRBD1 on 5 matching bases. V lost 3 bases to trimming and J lost 8 bases, with 22 bases between them. The CDR3 length is 16 residues. Germline V gene sequence: CDR1 MGHRA, CDR2 YSYEKL. The DNA for the CDR3 is TGCGCCAGCAGCCAGGCCGGGGGTCGGGTATCCAGCGGCTACACCTTC. Amino acid sequence: CASSQAGGRVSSGYTF.

The table lists this clonotype with a count of one. This sequence may be a read error, since a much larger clone differs from it by one base. Because it lacks the conserved phenylalanine or tryptophan at the end, this CDR3 is likely a read error. This chain connects TRBV29-1 to TRBJ2-1, with 7 bases lining up with TRBD2. V was pared by 7 bases and J by 4 bases, with 7 bases of the junction left unmatched. Germline V gives CDR1 SQVTM, CDR2 ANQGSEA. The CDR3 totals 13 residues. The CDR3 DNA follows: TGCAGCGGGCGGGAGTCGGGGTACAATGAGCAGTTCTCC. The encoded protein is CSGRESGYNEQFS.

A few counts support this clonotype. The chain combines TRBV4-2 with TRBJ2-5; 9 nucleotides align to TRBD2. Trimming cost V 1 base and J 4 bases; bases outside gene matches: 7. The germline V gene encodes CDR1 LGHNA and CDR2 YNFKEQ. The CDR3 extends over 16 amino acids. The CDR3 bases are TGTGCCAGCAGCCAAGCTGTCGGCGGGGGGGCAGAGACCCAGTACTTC. It specifies CASSQAVGGGAETQYF.

The chain couples TRBV4-2 to TRBJ2-1, with TRBD2 as a possible D gene (6 bases). Trimming cost V 0 bases and J 9 bases, with 12 bases left between them. This CDR3 contains 14 residues. In germline, CDR1 is LGHNA, CDR2 YNFKEQ. For the CDR3, the DNA is TGTGCCAGCAGCCAAGATAGGGCTAGCGTTGAGCAGTTCTTC. Translation: CASSQDRASVEQFF.